These T cell receptor beta chains were read from a single sample in a study of cytomegalovirus exposure and HLA in healthy donors. Sequencing was performed with immunoSEQ multiplex PCR; in TCRdb, only in-frame clones are kept and a portion is missing. The sample consists of some 160,000 clones, over 75% of them appearing once. The sample consisted of PBMCs. Receptor source: a woman between 50 and 59 years old in good health and CMV-seronegative. CDR3s leave out the opening cysteine and the closing phenylalanine or tryptophan. Fields, in order: V gene, J gene, CDR3 protein.

v_call: TRBV2; j_call: TRBJ1-5; cdr3_aa: ASRDRFGGQPQH
v_call: TRBV29-1; j_call: TRBJ2-5; cdr3_aa: SVTGDQETQY
v_call: TRBV28; j_call: TRBJ2-7; cdr3_aa: ASSLGQIQYEQY
v_call: TRBV13; j_call: TRBJ1-2; cdr3_aa: ASSLVFSWVRGDYGYT
v_call: TRBV7-6; j_call: TRBJ2-3; cdr3_aa: ASSSRLAGADTQY
v_call: TRBV11-2; j_call: TRBJ2-4; cdr3_aa: ASSIRTDYKNIQY
v_call: TRBV4-3; j_call: TRBJ1-3; cdr3_aa: ASSQGQTSGNTIY
v_call: TRBV7-9; j_call: TRBJ2-2; cdr3_aa: ASSLRSRQGDTGELF
v_call: TRBV5-8; j_call: TRBJ1-2; cdr3_aa: ASSFYQGRGDYGYT
v_call: TRBV5-6; j_call: TRBJ2-5; cdr3_aa: ASSSGQGGWGTQY
v_call: TRBV5-1; j_call: TRBJ2-2; cdr3_aa: ASSPPQGNTGELF
v_call: TRBV28; j_call: TRBJ1-1; cdr3_aa: ASTDGGSGGTEAF
v_call: TRBV10-1; j_call: TRBJ2-5; cdr3_aa: ASSESTGGTQY
v_call: TRBV18; j_call: TRBJ2-3; cdr3_aa: ASTATDTQY
v_call: TRBV15; j_call: TRBJ1-3; cdr3_aa: ATSRDRSTIY
v_call: TRBV6-6; j_call: TRBJ1-3; cdr3_aa: ASSYDSSGNTIY
v_call: TRBV21-1; j_call: TRBJ2-7; cdr3_aa: ASSKGGGTRSEQY
v_call: TRBV7-3; j_call: TRBJ1-1; cdr3_aa: ASSATGNTEAF
v_call: TRBV28; j_call: TRBJ1-2; cdr3_aa: ASSSTGGGYGYT
v_call: TRBV28; j_call: TRBJ2-1; cdr3_aa: ASSFTVSSYNEQF
v_call: TRBV4-2; j_call: TRBJ1-5; cdr3_aa: ASSQDPWRNQPQH
v_call: TRBV13; j_call: TRBJ1-1; cdr3_aa: ASSFSGTGNTEAF
v_call: TRBV5-1; j_call: TRBJ2-1; cdr3_aa: ASMPSGSLYNEQF
v_call: TRBV6-6; j_call: TRBJ1-5; cdr3_aa: ASSYSIRESNQPQH
v_call: TRBV18; j_call: TRBJ2-7; cdr3_aa: ASSRSGTSGSEQY
v_call: TRBV18; j_call: TRBJ1-5; cdr3_aa: ASSPTREGTPQH
v_call: TRBV29-1; j_call: TRBJ2-5; cdr3_aa: SVNRDTWYQETQY
v_call: TRBV28; j_call: TRBJ1-1; cdr3_aa: AGGTNTEAF
v_call: TRBV28; j_call: TRBJ1-5; cdr3_aa: ASSSVEGKVQPQH